The 29 T cell receptor beta chains below come from one sample, sequenced in a study of T cell repertoires in cytomegalovirus infection. Using its own MiXCR run on the reads, TCRdb lists one record per CDR3 protein. This table has 500,000 to 600,000 distinct CDR3 sequences, more than 15% appearing once. Sequencing used CD8+ T cells from PBMCs. The receptors come from a human donor in good health (CMV status not recorded). Some clones in this sample may be carry-over from other donors' samples.

The V and J genes are TRBV19 and TRBJ1-5; no clear D. V was cut by 2 bases and J by 3 bases, with 8 bases left in between. This CDR3 region has 14 residues. In germline, CDR1 is LNHDA, CDR2 SQIVND (reference sequence). CDR3 residues: CASSISAYNQPQHF. The CDR3 DNA sequence: TGTGCCAGTAGTATAAGTGCCTACAATCAGCCCCAGCATTTT.

The genes are TRBV7-7 and TRBJ2-2; D is unclear. This CDR3 has 12 amino acids. CDR1 and CDR2 (germline): SSHAT, FNYEAQ (reference sequence). This CDR3 reads CATALGSGELFF. The DNA for the CDR3 is TGTGCTACAGCCCTTGGATCCGGGGAGCTGTTTTTT.

This clonotype was counted only a few times. V usage is TRBV10-3 and J usage is TRBJ2-3, with D possibly being TRBD2 (6 bases). The CDR3 runs to 14 residues. The germline CDR1 and CDR2 sequences are ENHRY and SYGVKD. Trimming stripped 5 bases from V and 2 bases from J, with 11 bases between. DNA of the CDR3: TGTGCCATCAGTTCCGGGAGTGCCACAGATACGCAGTATTTT. It is translated as CAISSGSATDTQYF.

V gene TRBV5-1 combines with J gene TRBJ2-7; TRBD1 aligns across 7 bases. From germline, CDR1 is SGHRS and CDR2 YFSETQ. J lost 6 bases, V lost 4 bases, and 7 bases had no gene match. This CDR3 is built from 13 residues. This CDR3 reads CASSPTGRGEQYF. The CDR3 DNA is TGCGCCAGCAGCCCGACAGGGAGAGGCGAGCAGTACTTC.

This clonotype was seen at least ten times. J is TRBJ1-2 and V is TRBV7-9; possible D gene TRBD1, 5 bases. This CDR3 region has 15 residues. The germline V gene encodes CDR1 SEHNR and CDR2 FQNEAQ (reference sequence). V shed 2 bases and J shed 4 bases, with 14 bases lying between them. Here the CDR3 DNA reads TGTGCCAGCAGCTTACGGGGCGACGGCCTCTATGGCTACACCTTC. Protein sequence: CASSLRGDGLYGYTF.

The chain employs TRBV5-1 and TRBJ1-4; no definite D call. Per germline, CDR1 SGHRS and CDR2 YFSETQ. The CDR3 runs to 15 residues. Trimming shortened V by 4 bases and J by 5 bases, and 15 bases separated the two germline ends. CDR3 protein: CASSMGPVLNEKLFF. CDR3 bases: TGCGCCAGCAGCATGGGTCCGGTCCTGAATGAAAAACTGTTTTTT. Filled out from reference TRBV5-1 and TRBJ1-4, the complete variable domain reads KAGVTQTPRYLIKTRGQQVTLSCSPISGHRSVSWYQQTPGQGLQFLFEYFSETQRNKGNFPGRFSGRQFSNSRSEMNVSTLELGDSALYLCASSMGPVLNEKLFFGSGTQLSVL.

The CDR3 nucleotides read TGCAGTGCTCGTCGACTAGCGGGAGAATTATACAATGAGCAGTTCTTC. Translating it yields CSARRLAGELYNEQFF. The chain couples TRBV20-1 to TRBJ2-1, with TRBD2 matching 12 bases. The CDR3 runs to 16 residues. J lost 4 bases, V lost 5 bases, and 9 bases had no gene match. Germline assignment: CDR1 DFQATT and CDR2 SNEGSKA (reference sequence).

Comments on this clonotype: A much larger clone differs by one base, so this may be a read error. The chain uses TRBV15 and TRBJ1-5; perhaps TRBD1 as D (5 bases). In germline, CDR1 is LNHNV, CDR2 YYDKDF (reference sequence). This CDR3 region has 13 residues. In DNA, the CDR3 is TGTGCCACCGGAAGGGGCAACGGTCAGCCCCAGAATTTT. Protein: CATGRGNGQPQNF.

To note about this clonotype: The conserved phenylalanine or tryptophan normally closing the CDR3 is absent here, so this likely arose from a read error. Because the CDR3's place on the DNA is in doubt, the DNA is left out and the CDR3 is given as listed by TCRdb. The CDR3 here is CAISDGSPHHL. V and J are TRBV10-3 and TRBJ1-6. From germline, CDR1 is ENHRY and CDR2 SYGVKD. The CDR3 spans 11 amino acids, including both terminal residues.

This clonotype has a handful of counts. The chain combines TRBV6-6 with TRBJ1-1, with D possibly TRBD1 on 6 matching bases. From germline, CDR1 is MNHNY and CDR2 SVGAGI (reference sequence). The CDR3 has 14 amino acids. V was cut by 2 bases and J by 1 base, with 8 bases left in between. In DNA form, the CDR3 reads TGTGCCAGCAGTTACACAGGGAAGAACACTGAAGCTTTCTTT. Translating it yields CASSYTGKNTEAFF.

This clonotype was observed many times. V is TRBV7-6 and J is TRBJ2-5; 7 positions match TRBD2. The CDR3 has 14 amino acids. The V and J ends lost 5 bases and 5 bases, in that order; junction bases with no gene match: 8. Per the germline V gene, CDR1 is SGHVS and CDR2 is FNYEAQ. This CDR3 reads CASSPTSSQETQYF. CDR3 in DNA: TGTGCCAGCAGCCCGACTAGCTCCCAGGAGACCCAGTACTTC. Full variable domain (remainder filled in from reference TRBV7-6 and TRBJ2-5): GAGVSQSPRYKVTKRGQDVALRCDPISGHVSLYWYRQALGQGPEFLTYFNYEAQQDKSGLPNDRFSAERPEGSISTLTIQRTEQRDSAMYRCASSPTSSQETQYFGPGTRLLVL.

This chain connects TRBV4-1 to TRBJ2-1, with TRBD2 identical over 8 bases. This CDR3 has 17 amino acids. Germline CDR1 is MGHRA and CDR2 is YSYEKL. V trimming: 0 bases; J trimming: 8 bases; junction bases outside the gene matches: 12. The CDR3 sequence is CASSQDQSGGAGDEQFF. The CDR3 region has the DNA TGCGCCAGCAGCCAAGATCAGTCCGGGGGGGCCGGCGATGAGCAGTTCTTC.

Ten or more counts support this clonotype. V and J are TRBV7-8 and TRBJ1-5; 7 bases are shared with TRBD1. Unmatched junction bases numbered 14, after V lost 5 bases and J lost 16 bases. This CDR3 region has 13 residues. Germline CDR1 reads SGHVS; CDR2 reads FQNEAQ. The CDR3: CASSPLGTAGVHF. The CDR3 DNA follows: TGTGCCAGCAGCCCGCTGGGGACAGCCGGGGTTCATTTT.

This clonotype was detected many times. CDR3: CASSNGRSSGNTIYF. DNA of the CDR3: TGTGCCAGCAGCAACGGACGGAGCTCTGGAAACACCATATATTTT. V and J are TRBV7-6 and TRBJ1-3; D not resolved. The germline V and J ends were trimmed by 5 bases and 0 bases, with 11 bases remaining between them. The length of the CDR3 is 15 residues. The germline V gene has CDR1 SGHVS and CDR2 FNYEAQ.

This clonotype has ten or more counts. The chain has TRBV27 and TRBJ2-1; maybe TRBD2 (5 bases). The CDR3 spans 16 residues. The V and J ends lost 5 bases and 4 bases respectively, with 18 bases between them. The germline gives CDR1 MNHEY, CDR2 SMNVEV (reference sequence). The CDR3 region has the DNA TGTGCCAGCAGTGACCCCCCCGCGGGCAGATACAATGAGCAGTTCTTC. Translation gives CASSDPPAGRYNEQFF.

The genes are TRBV15 and TRBJ1-5; D may be TRBD1 (5 bases). The V end lost 1 base, the J end lost 5 bases, and 12 bases lay between the germline ends. Germline values: CDR1 LNHNV, CDR2 YYDKDF (reference sequence). CDR3 length: 15 residues. The CDR3 sequence is CATSRAREVDQPQHF. The CDR3 bases are TGTGCCACCAGCAGAGCCAGGGAAGTCGATCAGCCCCAGCATTTT. The whole variable domain, filled in from reference TRBV15 and TRBJ1-5, reads DAMVIQNPRYQVTQFGKPVTLSCSQTLNHNVMYWYQQKSSQAPKLLFHYYDKDFNNEADTPDNFQSRRPNTSFCFLDIRSPGLGDTAMYLCATSRAREVDQPQHFGDGTRLSIL.

This clonotype was observed a few times. J is TRBJ2-2 and V is TRBV24-1, with 10 bases matching TRBD2. The CDR3 length is 16 residues. Losses at the gene ends were 5 bases for V and 5 bases for J; bases not matched to a gene: 7. The germline CDR1 and CDR2 sequences are KGHDR and SFDVKD. The CDR3: CATSVLAGAGTGELFF. The CDR3 nucleotides are TGTGCCACCAGTGTCCTAGCGGGAGCAGGTACCGGGGAGCTGTTTTTT.

CDR3 loop: CASSPAPGQLEETQYF. The CDR3 bases are TGTGCCAGCAGTCCCGCTCCGGGACAGTTAGAAGAGACCCAGTACTTC. The chain links TRBV6-5 to TRBJ2-5; 7 bases are shared with TRBD1. The CDR3 length is 16 residues. Germline loops: CDR1 MNHEY, CDR2 SVGAGI. Trimming at V came to 5 bases and at J to 3 bases, leaving 12 bases not matched to a gene.

This clonotype was detected many times. J is TRBJ2-1 and V is TRBV7-2, with TRBD2 identical over 9 bases. CDR1 SGHTA and CDR2 FQGNSA come from the germline V gene. The CDR3 has 18 residues. The trim removed 1 base at V and 5 bases at J, leaving 12 bases unmatched. DNA of the CDR3: TGTGCCAGCAGCTTAGATGGGGCCTGGCGGGAGGGCCACAATGAGCAGTTCTTC. Translation gives CASSLDGAWREGHNEQFF.

This clonotype was seen many times. This chain joins TRBV11-2 and TRBJ2-7, with TRBD2 identical over 9 bases. Per the germline V gene, CDR1 is SGHAT and CDR2 is FQNNGV. The V gene end was trimmed by 5 bases and the J gene end by 3 bases; junction bases not matched to a gene: 11. The CDR3 covers 16 residues. The CDR3: CASSPGLAGSIYEQYF. Written as DNA, the CDR3 is TGTGCCAGCAGCCCCGGTCTAGCGGGATCTATCTACGAGCAGTACTTC.

This chain uses TRBV12-3 or TRBV12-4 with TRBJ2-2; D may be TRBD1 or TRBD2 (6 bases each). V was pared by 4 bases and J by 5 bases, with 14 bases between. CDR3 length: 15 residues. As DNA, the CDR3 is TGTGCCAGCAGTTACGGGGGCGCCGTGACCGGGGAGCTGTTTTTT. As protein: CASSYGGAVTGELFF.

This sequence joins TRBV6-5 and TRBJ1-1; 9 bases line up with TRBD1. Germline CDR1 MNHEY, CDR2 SVGAGI. The CDR3 covers 15 residues. V lost 5 bases, J lost 5 bases, and 9 bases stayed unmatched. The CDR3 loop is CASSNRQGGNTEAFF. The CDR3 nucleotides are TGTGCCAGCAGTAACCGACAGGGGGGAAATACTGAAGCTTTCTTT.

There are many counts of this clonotype. This chain connects TRBV7-9 to TRBJ2-3; D gene ambiguous. The germline V gene has CDR1 SEHNR and CDR2 FQNEAQ (reference sequence). The CDR3 extends over 14 amino acids. V was pared by 5 bases and J by 0 bases, with 9 bases between. CDR3 sequence (DNA): TGTGCCAGCAGCGCAGTGGTTAGCACAGATACGCAGTATTTT. This translates into CASSAVVSTDTQYF.

There are many counts of this clonotype. The chain employs TRBV12-3 or TRBV12-4 and TRBJ2-7; 13 bases align to TRBD2. Unmatched junction bases numbered 9, after V lost 5 bases and J lost 5 bases. The CDR3 extends over 16 amino acids. The CDR3 loop reads CASSELLGLAGDEQYF. CDR3 nucleotides: TGTGCCAGCAGTGAACTTCTCGGACTAGCGGGGGACGAGCAGTACTTC.

The rearrangement links TRBV6-6 to TRBJ1-4; D perhaps matches TRBD1 (6 bases). This CDR3 has 15 residues. Per the germline V gene, CDR1 is MNHNY and CDR2 is SVGAGI (reference sequence). Trimming removed 7 bases from V and 3 bases from J, with 15 bases in between. CDR3: CASINGQSPNEKLFF. CDR3 nucleotides: TGTGCCAGCATTAACGGACAGAGCCCTAATGAAAAACTGTTTTTT.

The genes are TRBV20-1 and TRBJ2-3; D gene unclear. The CDR3 loop spans 10 amino acids. Trimming removed 3 bases from V and 5 bases from J, with 3 bases in between. Per germline, CDR1 DFQATT and CDR2 SNEGSKA (reference sequence). This chain's CDR3 is CSARGDTQYF. The CDR3 nucleotides read TGCAGTGCTAGGGGAGATACGCAGTATTTT.

The sample holds a few counts of this clonotype. CDR3 bases: TGTGCCATCAGTGAAGTCGGAACTGAAGCTTTCTTT. This translates into CAISEVGTEAFF. The J gene is TRBJ1-1, the V gene TRBV10-3, with D unresolved. Trimming took 3 bases from V and 5 from J, leaving 7 bases between them. CDR1 and CDR2 (germline): ENHRY, SYGVKD. CDR3 length equals 12 residues.

This clonotype has a count of ten or more. V and J are TRBV7-9 and TRBJ1-4; 7 nucleotides match TRBD1. Unmatched junction bases numbered 12, after V lost 4 bases and J lost 4 bases. The CDR3 sequence is 17 residues long. Looked up from germline, CDR1 is SEHNR and CDR2 is FQNEAQ (reference sequence). CDR3 coding DNA: TGTGCCAGCAGCTCTCTATCCGGGACAGACCTTAATGAAAAACTGTTTTTT. Its protein product is CASSSLSGTDLNEKLFF.

This clonotype was seen more than once but under ten times. This sequence joins TRBV5-1 and TRBJ2-7, with D possibly being TRBD1 or TRBD2 (6 bases each). The ends were cut back, 1 base at V and 5 bases at J, with 10 bases in the middle. CDR3 size: 13 residues. The germline CDR1 and CDR2 sequences are SGHRS and YFSETQ. CDR3 DNA: TGCGCCAGCAGCTTGAAGGGGGGTAACGAGCAGTACTTC. This encodes CASSLKGGNEQYF.